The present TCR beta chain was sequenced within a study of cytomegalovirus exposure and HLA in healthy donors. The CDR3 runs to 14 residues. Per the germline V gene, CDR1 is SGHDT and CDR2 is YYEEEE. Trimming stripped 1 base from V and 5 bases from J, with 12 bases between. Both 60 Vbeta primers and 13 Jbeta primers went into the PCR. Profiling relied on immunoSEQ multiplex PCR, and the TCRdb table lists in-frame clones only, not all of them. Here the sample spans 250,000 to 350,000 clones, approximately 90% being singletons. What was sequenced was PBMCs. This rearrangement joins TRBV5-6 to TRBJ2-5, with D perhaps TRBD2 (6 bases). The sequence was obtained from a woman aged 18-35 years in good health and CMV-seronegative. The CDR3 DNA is TGTGCCAGCAGCTTGTGGTGGGCGGGGGAGACCCAGTACTTC. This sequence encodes CASSLWWAGETQYF. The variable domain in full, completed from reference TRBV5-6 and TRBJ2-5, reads DAGVTQSPTHLIKTRGQQVTLRCSPKSGHDTVSWYQQALGQGPQFIFQYYEEEERQRGNFPDRFSGHQFPNYSSELNVNALLLGDSALYLCASSLWWAGETQYFGPGTRLLVL.